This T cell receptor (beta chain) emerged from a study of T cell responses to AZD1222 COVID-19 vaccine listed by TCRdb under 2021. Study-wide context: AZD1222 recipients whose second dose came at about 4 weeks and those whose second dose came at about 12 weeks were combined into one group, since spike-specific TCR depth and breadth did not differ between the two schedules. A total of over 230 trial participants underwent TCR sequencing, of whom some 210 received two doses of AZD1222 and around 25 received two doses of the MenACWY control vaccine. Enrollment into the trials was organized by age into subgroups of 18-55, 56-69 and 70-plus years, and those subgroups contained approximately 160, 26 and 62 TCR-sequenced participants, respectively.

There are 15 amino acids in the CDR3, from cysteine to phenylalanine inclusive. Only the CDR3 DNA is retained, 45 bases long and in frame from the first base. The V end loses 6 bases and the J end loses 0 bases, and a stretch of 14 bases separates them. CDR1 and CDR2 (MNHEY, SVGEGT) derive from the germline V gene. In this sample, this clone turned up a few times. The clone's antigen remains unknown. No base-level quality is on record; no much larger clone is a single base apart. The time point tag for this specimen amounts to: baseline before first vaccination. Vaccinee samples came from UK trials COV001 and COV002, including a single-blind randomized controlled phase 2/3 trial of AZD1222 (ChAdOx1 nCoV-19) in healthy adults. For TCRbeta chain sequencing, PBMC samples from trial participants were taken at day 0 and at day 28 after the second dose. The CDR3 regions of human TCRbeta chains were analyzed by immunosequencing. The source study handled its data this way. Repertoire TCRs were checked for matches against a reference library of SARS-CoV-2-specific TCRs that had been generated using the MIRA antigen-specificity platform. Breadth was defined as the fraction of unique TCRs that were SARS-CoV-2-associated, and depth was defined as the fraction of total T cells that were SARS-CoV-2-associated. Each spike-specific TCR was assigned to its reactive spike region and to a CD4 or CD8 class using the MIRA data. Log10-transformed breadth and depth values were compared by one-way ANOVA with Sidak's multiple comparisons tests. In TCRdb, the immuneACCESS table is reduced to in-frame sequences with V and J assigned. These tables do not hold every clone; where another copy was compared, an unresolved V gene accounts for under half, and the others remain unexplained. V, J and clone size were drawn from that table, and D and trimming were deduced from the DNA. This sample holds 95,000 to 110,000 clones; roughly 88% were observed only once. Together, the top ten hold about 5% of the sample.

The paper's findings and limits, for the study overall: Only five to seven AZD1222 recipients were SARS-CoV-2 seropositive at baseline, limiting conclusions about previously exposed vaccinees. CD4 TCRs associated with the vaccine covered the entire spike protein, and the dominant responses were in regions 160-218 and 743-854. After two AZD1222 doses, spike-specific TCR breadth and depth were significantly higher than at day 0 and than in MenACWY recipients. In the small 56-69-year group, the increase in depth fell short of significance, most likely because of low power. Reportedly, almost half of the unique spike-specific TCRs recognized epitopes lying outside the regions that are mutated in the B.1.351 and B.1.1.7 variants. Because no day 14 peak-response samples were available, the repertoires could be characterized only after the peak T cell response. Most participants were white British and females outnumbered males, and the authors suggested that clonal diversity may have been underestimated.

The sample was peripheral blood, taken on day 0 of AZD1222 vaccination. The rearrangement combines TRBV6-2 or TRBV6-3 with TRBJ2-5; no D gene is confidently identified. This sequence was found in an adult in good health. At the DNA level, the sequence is TGTGCCAGCAGCCCCGGGTCGCGGTACCAAGAGACCCAGTACTTC. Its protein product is CASSPGSRYQETQYF.